These 24 T cell receptor beta chains were all obtained from the same sample, sequenced in a study of T cell responses to AZD1222 COVID-19 vaccine. Measured with immunoSEQ multiplex PCR; TCRdb has only the in-frame clones, and not every one. The sample contains more than 110,000 clones, 80% to 95% of which appear only once. Specimen: peripheral blood, collected on day 0 of AZD1222 vaccination. These TCRs come from an adult in good health.

This clone was detected once. The chain is built from TRBV11-3 and TRBJ2-7; 9 bases map to TRBD1. There are 15 residues in the CDR3. Germline lookup yields CDR1 SGHNT and CDR2 YENEEA. The junction had 3 bases not matched to a gene; V was cut back by 0 bases and J by 3 bases. The CDR3 region is CASSLDGTGLYEQYF. CDR3 coding DNA: TGTGCCAGCAGCTTAGATGGGACAGGGCTCTACGAGCAGTACTTC.

As DNA, the CDR3 is TGTGCCAGCTCACCCGGGACTAGCGGGACGAATGAGCAGTTCTTC. Its protein is CASSPGTSGTNEQFF. The V and J genes are TRBV18 and TRBJ2-1; 13 bases agree with TRBD2. The CDR3 has 15 amino acids. In germline, CDR1 is KGHSH, CDR2 LQKENI. V gave up 3 bases and J gave up 7 bases; unmatched junction bases: 3.

This sequence joins TRBV7-2 and TRBJ1-3; the match to TRBD1 covers 7 bases. CDR3 length: 15 amino acids. After removal of 5 bases from V and 2 bases from J, the junction contained 6 bases not matched to a gene. The germline gives CDR1 SGHTA, CDR2 FQGNSA. The CDR3 loop is CASSGYRGTGNTIYF. The CDR3 nucleotides read TGTGCCAGCAGCGGATACAGGGGCACTGGAAACACCATATATTTT.

The rearrangement joins TRBV27 to TRBJ2-1, with D possibly being TRBD1 (5 bases). The length of the CDR3 is 12 residues. Germline assignment: CDR1 MNHEY and CDR2 SMNVEV (reference sequence). V was shortened by 5 bases and J by 8 bases, with 10 bases between the two germline ends. The CDR3 is CASSPKGYEQFF. The CDR3 nucleotides are TGTGCCAGCAGTCCAAAGGGGTATGAGCAGTTCTTC.

The CDR3: CASTPGGISYEQYF. CDR3 DNA sequence: TGTGCCAGCACCCCGGGAGGGATCTCCTACGAGCAGTACTTC. J is TRBJ2-7 and V is TRBV27; TRBD2 agrees at 8 bases. The CDR3 consists of 14 residues. Trimming removed 7 bases from V and 0 bases from J; junction bases left unmatched: 5. CDR1 is MNHEY, CDR2 SMNVEV, per germline (reference sequence).

Comments on this clone: Other DNA sequences within the sample encode an identical CDR3. The CDR3 coding sequence is TGTGCCAGCAGCTTAGCAGGGTCGGGTGGCTACACCTTC. Translated: CASSLAGSGGYTF. This chain joins TRBV7-2 and TRBJ1-2; D is unclear. Trimming removed 0 bases at V and 7 bases at J, with 9 bases between. Germline-derived CDR1 and CDR2 are SGHTA and FQGNSA. CDR3 length: 13 amino acids.

The V and J genes are TRBV3-1 (or the pseudogene TRBV3-2) and TRBJ1-3, with D unresolved. CDR1 and CDR2 from the germline V gene are LGHDT and YNNKEL (reference sequence). The CDR3 covers 14 residues. Trimming cost V 1 base and J 0 bases, with 4 bases left between them. DNA of the CDR3: TGTGCCAGCAGCCAAGTCAGCTCTGGAAACACCATATATTTT. This translates into CASSQVSSGNTIYF.

The CDR3 bases are TGTGCCATCAGCCCGACAGGGGGCGGCTACGAGCAGTACTTC. Translating gives CAISPTGGGYEQYF. The chain links TRBV10-3 to TRBJ2-7; 10 nucleotides line up with TRBD1. Germline CDR1 and CDR2: ENHRY and SYGVKD. The CDR3 has 14 amino acids. With V trimmed by 6 bases and J by 3 bases, 5 bases remained unmatched.

This clone was seen a single time. The rearrangement joins TRBV5-8 to TRBJ2-3; D possibly matches TRBD1 or TRBD2 (5 bases each). This CDR3 spans 14 amino acids. V gave up 3 bases and J gave up 7 bases, with 15 bases separating them. Germline values: CDR1 SGHTS, CDR2 YDEGEE. The CDR3 DNA follows: TGTGCCAGCAGCTGGGACCGAGGACCAAATACGCAGTATTTT. Its protein is CASSWDRGPNTQYF.

This chain joins TRBV3-1 (or the pseudogene TRBV3-2) and TRBJ2-7; 8 nucleotides line up with TRBD2. CDR1 is LGHDT, CDR2 YNNKEL, per germline (reference sequence). This CDR3 is built from 17 residues. V trimming: 0 bases; J trimming: 4 bases; junction bases outside the gene matches: 11. CDR3 loop: CASSQDPSGSSSYEQYF. In DNA form, the CDR3 reads TGTGCCAGCAGCCAAGATCCAAGCGGGAGCTCGTCGTACGAGCAGTACTTC.

The chain has TRBV27 and TRBJ1-3, with D possibly matching TRBD1 (5 bases). V was cut by 6 bases and J by 0 bases, with 18 bases left in between. The CDR3 is 17 residues long. Per the germline V gene, CDR1 is MNHEY and CDR2 is SMNVEV (reference sequence). CDR3 amino acids: CASSPARGGDSGNTIYF. The CDR3 region has the DNA TGTGCCAGCAGCCCAGCCCGGGGGGGAGACTCTGGAAACACCATATATTTT.

The DNA for the CDR3 is TGTGCCAGCAGCTTGAGACCCGGGGACATTCAGTACTTC. Protein: CASSLRPGDIQYF. This rearrangement joins TRBV5-6 to TRBJ2-4; D possibly corresponds to TRBD2 (5 bases). Germline lookup yields CDR1 SGHDT and CDR2 YYEEEE. CDR3 length equals 13 residues. V lost 1 base and J 8 bases, leaving 10 bases between the germline ends. The full variable domain, rest sourced from reference TRBV5-6 and TRBJ2-4, is DAGVTQSPTHLIKTRGQQVTLRCSPKSGHDTVSWYQQALGQGPQFIFQYYEEEERQRGNFPDRFSGHQFPNYSSELNVNALLLGDSALYLCASSLRPGDIQYFGAGTRLSVL.

The rearrangement joins TRBV18 to TRBJ1-3; D is undetermined. The CDR3 covers 16 residues. Germline V gene lookup returns CDR1 KGHSH and CDR2 LQKENI. The ends were cut back, 3 bases at V and 0 bases at J, with 12 bases in the middle. CDR3 residues: CASSPVNTGSGNTIYF. As DNA, the CDR3 is TGTGCCAGCTCACCGGTCAACACCGGCTCTGGAAACACCATATATTTT.

The rearrangement uses TRBV3-1 (or the pseudogene TRBV3-2) and TRBJ1-1; unclear D gene. Germline CDR1 is LGHDT and CDR2 is YNNKEL (reference sequence). The CDR3 sequence is 11 residues long. Trimming stripped 8 bases from V and 2 bases from J, with 6 bases between. This CDR3 reads CASRRNTEAFF. In DNA form, the CDR3 reads TGTGCCAGCCGTAGAAACACTGAAGCTTTCTTT.

In this sample, this clone turned up once. The chain couples TRBV24-1 to TRBJ1-2; tentative D call: TRBD1 (5 bases). The CDR3 runs 13 residues. V lost 4 bases, J lost 4 bases, and 9 bases lay in between. The germline CDR1 and CDR2 sequences are KGHDR and SFDVKD. CDR3 in DNA: TGTGCCACCAGTGACTCTACAGGCTATGGCTACACCTTC. Amino acid sequence: CATSDSTGYGYTF.

The V gene is TRBV19, the J gene TRBJ1-2; TRBD1 matches 9 bases. V lost 5 bases to trimming and J lost 1 base; unmatched junction nucleotides: 8. The CDR3 consists of 16 residues. The germline gives CDR1 LNHDA, CDR2 SQIVND (reference sequence). The CDR3 spells CASSPQDRGNNYGYTF. The CDR3 DNA reads TGTGCCAGTAGTCCGCAGGACAGGGGAAATAACTATGGCTACACCTTC.

V gene TRBV28 combines with J gene TRBJ1-4, with D maybe TRBD1 (6 bases). Deletions cut 2 bases from V and 8 bases from J, with 27 bases between. From germline, CDR1 is MDHEN and CDR2 SYDVKM. This CDR3 is 19 amino acids long. CDR3 protein: CASSLTVTLDRPPEEKLFF. CDR3 DNA sequence: TGTGCCAGCAGTTTAACCGTGACTTTAGACAGGCCTCCGGAGGAAAAACTGTTTTTT.

The chain links TRBV29-1 to TRBJ2-7, with unresolved D. The germline V gene has CDR1 SQVTM and CDR2 ANQGSEA. The CDR3 sequence is 14 residues long. V lost 1 base and J lost 3, with 13 bases in between. CDR3 coding DNA: TGCAGCGTTGAAGGTCGGACCTCAGACTACGAGCAGTACTTC. As protein: CSVEGRTSDYEQYF.

The rearrangement joins TRBV10-3 to TRBJ2-2; D call uncertain. With 0 bases removed from V and 5 bases from J, the gap between germline ends came to 16 bases. The germline CDR1 and CDR2 sequences are ENHRY and SYGVKD. The CDR3 extends over 17 amino acids. DNA of the CDR3: TGTGCCATCAGTGAGTCAATAACGGAGAGTGGGACCGGGGAGCTGTTTTTT. It translates to CAISESITESGTGELFF.

The chain has TRBV3-1 (or the pseudogene TRBV3-2) and TRBJ1-2, with 7 bases aligning to TRBD1. The CDR3 sequence is 12 residues long. V lost 5 bases to trimming and J lost 10 bases; unmatched junction nucleotides: 7. Germline CDR1 reads LGHDT; CDR2 reads YNNKEL (reference sequence). Here the CDR3 DNA reads TGTGCCAGCAGCGTCACAGGGGACTCCTACACCTTC. Translation gives CASSVTGDSYTF.

This chain joins TRBV28 and TRBJ1-5, with a tentative D call TRBD1 (6 bases). The CDR3 is 14 amino acids. V dropped 6 bases and J dropped 6 bases, with 15 bases sitting between them. In germline, CDR1 is MDHEN, CDR2 SYDVKM. The CDR3 coding sequence is TGTGCCAGCAGCTTCGCGGGGGCGGGTCAGCCCCAGCATTTT. Translated, it gives CASSFAGAGQPQHF.

The rearrangement uses TRBV9 and TRBJ2-7; tentative D call: TRBD2 (6 bases). Germline assignment: CDR1 SGDLS and CDR2 YYNGEE. Trimming removed 0 bases from V and 4 bases from J, with 14 bases in between. The CDR3 consists of 15 residues. CDR3: CASSVGETRGYEQYF. The CDR3 region has the DNA TGTGCCAGCAGCGTAGGAGAGACTAGGGGATACGAGCAGTACTTC.

The chain combines TRBV11-1 with TRBJ2-6; the match to TRBD1 covers 7 bases. There are 16 residues in the CDR3. The germline V gene has CDR1 SGHAT and CDR2 FQDESV (reference sequence). V was pared by 3 bases and J by 1 base, with 3 bases of the junction left unmatched. CDR3: CASSFPTGSGANVLTF. DNA of the CDR3: TGTGCCAGCAGCTTCCCGACAGGGTCTGGGGCCAACGTCCTGACTTTC.

In DNA form, the CDR3 reads TGTGCCAGCAGTTCCACAACTGGCAGGGGACGACATGGCTACACCTTC. Amino acid sequence: CASSSTTGRGRHGYTF. The chain links TRBV28 to TRBJ1-2; weak D call: TRBD1 (6 bases). The CDR3 is 16 residues long. Between the trimmed V and J ends, which lost 4 bases and 6 bases, there was a span of 21 bases. Germline CDR1 MDHEN, CDR2 SYDVKM.